This TCR beta chain was sequenced in a study of blood T cell repertoires in COVID-19. At the level of the study: Acute and convalescent COVID-19 specimens originated in the United States, Italy and Spain. Sample material is recorded as cDNA or gDNA derived from T cells, B-cell-depleted T cells, or PBMCs.

Source study methods: Nucleated cell number was recorded as an estimate derived from reference gene primer amplification. The method was immunoSEQ multiplex PCR; TCRdb's version includes in-frame clones alone and lacks a portion of them. V and J calls and clone size are given by that table; D and trimming were obtained from the DNA. The repertoire holds fewer than 250,000 clones, with approximately 83% as singletons. Sequenced material: peripheral blood. The TCR originated in a middle-aged woman with active or convalescent COVID-19.

The CDR3 reads CATSERGGTREETQYF. The CDR3 nucleotides read TGTGCCACCAGTGAGCGCGGGGGAACAAGAGAGGAGACCCAGTACTTC. The rearrangement links TRBV24-1 to TRBJ2-5; 7 positions match TRBD2. The V segment lost 4 bases and the J segment 5 bases; nucleotides outside the gene matches: 12. The CDR3 spans 16 residues. From germline, CDR1 is KGHDR and CDR2 SFDVKD.